The next 18 T cell receptor beta chains were all read from a single sample in a study of T cells in Graves' hyperthyroidism and ophthalmopathy. RNA transcripts were the template for amplifying TCR beta CDR3 regions. The TCR CDR3 first-round RT-PCR relied on the HTBI primer set. MiXCR, run by TCRdb on the multiplex PCR reads, gives a single entry per CDR3 protein. The profile shows hundreds of thousands of distinct CDR3 sequences, about two fifths of them singletons. The sequenced sample was blood. These TCRs come from a man between 18 and 29 years old with Graves' hyperthyroidism.

This clonotype has a handful of counts. This chain joins TRBV20-1 and TRBJ2-7, with D unresolved. Germline V gives CDR1 DFQATT, CDR2 SNEGSKA (reference sequence). The CDR3 runs 12 residues. Trimming removed 3 bases from V and 3 bases from J, with 9 bases in between. CDR3 amino acids: CSARKLNYEQYF. CDR3 sequence (DNA): TGCAGTGCTAGGAAACTTAACTACGAGCAGTACTTC.

V is TRBV9 and J is TRBJ1-1; D perhaps matches TRBD1 (5 bases). The CDR3 extends over 15 amino acids. V lost 0 bases, J lost 4 bases, and 13 bases lay in between. Germline CDR1 reads SGDLS; CDR2 reads YYNGEE. CDR3 sequence (DNA): TGTGCCAGCAGCGTAGGGGGGTCCATGAGCACTGAAGCTTTCTTT. It is translated as CASSVGGSMSTEAFF.

A few counts support this clonotype. DNA of the CDR3: TGTGCCAGCAGCCCGGGACAGTCCTATAATTCACCCCTCCACTTT. It yields the protein CASSPGQSYNSPLHF. The chain links TRBV5-8 to TRBJ1-6; TRBD1 agrees at 7 bases. This CDR3 comprises 15 residues. Germline CDR1 and CDR2: SGHTS and YDEGEE. V gave up 4 bases and J gave up 1 base; unmatched junction bases: 2.

V gene TRBV24-1 combines with J gene TRBJ1-1; D not resolved. The germline V gene has CDR1 KGHDR and CDR2 SFDVKD. There are 15 residues in the CDR3. V shed 5 bases and J shed 5 bases, with 17 bases lying between them. CDR3 in DNA: TGTGCCACCAGTGGGGTGACCGGGGTTGGGACTGAAGCTTTCTTT. Its translation is CATSGVTGVGTEAFF.

There are many counts of this clonotype. The chain has TRBV10-3 and TRBJ2-5; 7 positions agree with TRBD1. The CDR3 spans 13 residues. The J segment lost 8 bases and the V segment lost 5 bases, leaving 8 bases of the junction unmatched. CDR1 and CDR2 (germline): ENHRY, SYGVKD. The CDR3 sequence is CAISLQGRETQYF. DNA for the CDR3: TGTGCCATCAGTTTACAGGGGAGAGAAACCCAGTACTTC.

As to this clonotype: A much larger clone differs by one base, so this may be a read error. Likely a read error: the CDR3 ends without its conserved phenylalanine or tryptophan. The chain is built from TRBV10-3 and TRBJ1-5, with a possible D match to TRBD1 (5 bases). This CDR3 spans 14 amino acids. Germline assignment: CDR1 ENHRY and CDR2 SYGVKD. The germline V and J ends were trimmed by 10 bases and 3 bases, with 16 bases remaining between them. CDR3 in DNA: TGTGCCAGCAGGGTACATAGCGACAATCAGCCCCAGCATTCT. Residues: CASRVHSDNQPQHS.

The chain has TRBV20-1 and TRBJ2-2; tentative D call: TRBD1 (5 bases). The CDR3 is 11 amino acids. With 7 bases removed from V and 8 bases from J, the gap between germline ends came to 11 bases. The germline CDR1 and CDR2 sequences are DFQATT and SNEGSKA (reference sequence). The CDR3 loop reads CSVWGSGELFF. The CDR3 DNA sequence: TGCAGTGTTTGGGGCTCTGGGGAGCTGTTTTTT.

This clonotype was detected many times. The gene calls are TRBV6-1 and TRBJ1-6; tentatively, D is TRBD1 (6 bases). Trimming removed 7 bases at V and 14 bases at J, with 15 bases between. This CDR3 is 12 amino acids long. Germline CDR1 is MNHNS and CDR2 is SASEGT. The DNA for the CDR3 is TGTGCCAGCATGAGGGGGACGATCACCCTCCACTTT. As protein: CASMRGTITLHF.

This clonotype was observed at least ten times. The J gene is TRBJ1-1, the V gene TRBV5-1; no clear D. V dropped 0 bases and J dropped 4 bases, with 10 bases sitting between them. There are 14 residues in the CDR3. Germline CDR1 SGHRS, CDR2 YFSETQ. The CDR3 bases are TGCGCCAGCAGCTTGGCCGGGTTGGGCACTGAAGCTTTCTTT. Translating it yields CASSLAGLGTEAFF. The entire variable domain, with the rest obtained from reference TRBV5-1 and TRBJ1-1, is as follows: KAGVTQTPRYLIKTRGQQVTLSCSPISGHRSVSWYQQTPGQGLQFLFEYFSETQRNKGNFPGRFSGRQFSNSRSEMNVSTLELGDSALYLCASSLAGLGTEAFFGQGTRLTVV.

This clonotype has ten or more counts. The genes are TRBV29-1 and TRBJ2-5, with D tentatively TRBD1 or TRBD2 (5 bases each). This CDR3 is built from 13 residues. CDR1 is SQVTM, CDR2 ANQGSEA, per germline. The V and J ends lost 6 bases and 2 bases respectively, with 13 bases between them. The CDR3 DNA reads TGCAGCGTCCCAGCGGCAGGGCAAGAGACCCAGTACTTC. It encodes CSVPAAGQETQYF.

This clonotype was recorded once. The rearrangement joins TRBV29-1 to TRBJ1-3, with D tentatively TRBD1 (6 bases). The length of the CDR3 is 13 residues. The ends were cut back, 3 bases at V and 7 bases at J, with 13 bases in the middle. The germline CDR1 and CDR2 sequences are SQVTM and ANQGSEA. The CDR3 is CSVDSTGTNTIYF. The CDR3 nucleotides are TGCAGCGTTGATTCGACAGGTACGAACACCATATATTTT. Together with reference TRBV29-1 and TRBJ1-3, the CDR3 gives the full variable domain: SAVISQKPSRDICQRGTSLTIQCQVDSQVTMMFWYRQQPGQSLTLIATANQGSEATYESGFVIDKFPISRPNLTFSTLTVSNMSPEDSSIYLCSVDSTGTNTIYFGEGSWLTVV.

V gene TRBV19 combines with J gene TRBJ1-6; 8 nucleotides align to TRBD1. Germline CDR1 is LNHDA and CDR2 is SQIVND (reference sequence). Trimming took 5 bases from V and 9 from J; bases not matched to a gene: 9. The length of the CDR3 is 15 residues. CDR3 coding DNA: TGTGCCAGTAGTCCCCCGGGACAGGAGTCTTCACCCCTCCACTTT. Its protein product is CASSPPGQESSPLHF.

This clonotype appeared many times. The chain combines TRBV10-3 with TRBJ2-7, with a tentative D call TRBD2 (6 bases). Deletions cut 11 bases from V and 2 bases from J, with 16 bases between. The CDR3 runs 13 residues. The germline gives CDR1 ENHRY, CDR2 SYGVKD. CDR3 nucleotides: TGTGCCGGCAGCAGGGAGGTCGCCTACGAGCAGTACTTC. As protein: CAGSREVAYEQYF.

This clonotype was seen a few times. The rearrangement links TRBV12-3 or TRBV12-4 to TRBJ2-5; D unresolved. The V end lost 9 bases, the J end lost 5 bases, and 13 bases lay between the germline ends. This CDR3 spans 12 amino acids. CDR3 sequence (DNA): TGTGCCAGTCCTCCCACCCCGGAGACCCAGTACTTC. As protein: CASPPTPETQYF.

This clonotype was detected many times. The genes are TRBV20-1 and TRBJ2-7; TRBD1 aligns across 10 bases. The CDR3 is 13 amino acids. Germline assignment: CDR1 DFQATT and CDR2 SNEGSKA (reference sequence). The trim removed 4 bases at V and 5 bases at J, leaving 5 bases unmatched. CDR3 loop: CSATGTGVDEQYF. The CDR3 nucleotides are TGCAGTGCTACCGGGACAGGGGTTGACGAGCAGTACTTC.

This clonotype was observed many times. This rearrangement joins TRBV6-5 to TRBJ1-3, with D uncertain. The CDR3 is 13 residues long. Germline CDR1 and CDR2: MNHEY and SVGAGI. V was shortened by 5 bases and J by 6 bases, with 11 bases between the two germline ends. The CDR3 loop is CASSDLDLNTIYF. Here the CDR3 DNA reads TGTGCCAGCAGTGATCTCGACCTAAACACCATATATTTT.

This chain connects TRBV10-3 to TRBJ2-5, with TRBD2 as a possible D gene (5 bases). Germline CDR1 and CDR2: ENHRY and SYGVKD. CDR3 length: 14 residues. The V gene lost 6 bases and the J gene lost 2 bases, with 13 bases spanning the gap. The CDR3, as DNA: TGTGCCATCAGGAAGGGAGAAGAGCAAGAGACCCAGTACTTC. Translation: CAIRKGEEQETQYF.

This clonotype was detected a few times. J is TRBJ1-1 and V is TRBV12-3 or TRBV12-4; D call uncertain. Deletions cut 6 bases from V and 0 bases from J, with 17 bases between. The CDR3 runs to 16 residues. CDR3 nucleotides: TGTGCCAGCAGAGACCGGGAAACAACGTTGAACACTGAAGCTTTCTTT. It yields the protein CASRDRETTLNTEAFF.